These T cell receptor beta chains were read from a single sample in a study of blood T cells in healthy people across ages. TCRdb re-derived calls from the 5' RACE reads in MiXCR, one entry per CDR3 protein. The sample lists some 890,000 distinct CDR3 sequences, just under 30% occurring once. The sample also formed part of further work on T cells of mothers and their children.

Sequencing was carried out using blood. All receptors come from a woman aged 40 to 50 in good health. CDR3s include the opening cysteine and the closing phenylalanine or tryptophan. D genes are given only for firm matches. A row's size may be missing; if present it is once, few, many or a size class.

V: TRBV4-1
J: TRBJ2-5
size: many
D: -
CDR3: CASSHPTGQGTQYF
DNA: TGCGCCAGCAGCCACCCCACAGGGCAGGGGACCCAGTACTTC

V: TRBV7-2
J: TRBJ2-1
size: few
D: TRBD2
CDR3: CASSLTSGGVYNEQFF
DNA: TGTGCCAGCAGCTTAACAAGCGGGGGGGTTTACAATGAGCAGTTCTTC

V: TRBV11-2
J: TRBJ1-1
size: many
D: TRBD1
CDR3: CASTMIGTGLLTGDTEAFF
DNA: TGTGCCAGCACCATGATTGGGACAGGCCTTTTGACGGGAGACACTGAAGCTTTCTTT

V: TRBV28
J: TRBJ2-1
size: -
D: TRBD2
CDR3: CASNVAREGGEQFF
DNA: TGTGCCAGCAACGTGGCCAGGGAGGGCGGTGAGCAGTTCTTC

V: TRBV11-2
J: TRBJ2-7
size: few
D: -
CDR3: CASSFYAGSSYEQYF
DNA: TGTGCCAGCAGCTTTTATGCAGGGAGCTCCTACGAGCAGTACTTC

V: TRBV5-5
J: TRBJ2-7
size: -
D: TRBD1
CDR3: CASSLGGGPLSYEQYF
DNA: TGTGCCAGCAGCTTGGGAGGGGGCCCTCTCTCCTACGAGCAGTACTTC

V: TRBV20-1
J: TRBJ2-4
size: many
D: -
CDR3: CSATPWGPIAKNIQYF
DNA: TGCAGTGCTACCCCCTGGGGACCGATAGCCAAAAACATTCAGTACTTC

V: TRBV6-5
J: TRBJ2-5
size: few
D: TRBD1
CDR3: CASGTGQRSLTQYF
DNA: TGTGCCAGCGGTACGGGACAGAGGTCGCTGACCCAGTACTTC

V: TRBV27
J: TRBJ1-4
size: -
D: -
CDR3: CASRATGRDEKLFF
DNA: TGTGCCAGCAGGGCTACCGGGAGGGATGAAAAACTGTTTTTT

V: TRBV7-6
J: TRBJ2-1
size: many
D: TRBD2
CDR3: CASSLRTSGGGNNEQFF
DNA: TGTGCCAGCAGCCTAAGGACTAGCGGGGGGGGAAACAATGAGCAGTTCTTC

V: TRBV7-9
J: TRBJ2-7
size: many
D: -
CDR3: CASSFPDTYYEQYF
DNA: TGTGCCAGCAGCTTTCCAGACACCTACTACGAGCAGTACTTC

V: TRBV4-1
J: TRBJ2-7
size: many
D: -
CDR3: CASSQGVWDEQYF
DNA: TGCGCCAGCAGCCAAGGCGTTTGGGACGAGCAGTACTTC

V: TRBV7-6
J: TRBJ2-3
size: few
D: TRBD2
CDR3: CASSFPPGGDSDTQYF
DNA: TGTGCCAGCAGCTTTCCCCCGGGGGGTGACTCAGATACGCAGTATTTT

V: TRBV12-3/TRBV12-4
J: TRBJ1-4
size: few
D: -
CDR3: CASSLTGGAEKLFF
DNA: TGTGCCAGCAGTTTAACGGGGGGGGCTGAAAAACTGTTTTTT

V: TRBV7-2
J: TRBJ1-2
size: -
D: -
CDR3: CASSLAASTYGYTF
DNA: TGTGCCAGCAGCTTAGCGGCCTCCACATATGGCTACACCTTC

V: TRBV15
J: TRBJ1-5
size: few
D: TRBD1
CDR3: CATSREGGRDRGNQPQHF
DNA: TGTGCCACCAGCAGAGAAGGTGGGCGGGACAGGGGAAATCAGCCCCAGCATTTT

V: TRBV5-5
J: TRBJ2-5
size: -
D: -
CDR3: CANSLKVRYLETQYF
DNA: TGTGCCAACAGCTTGAAGGTCAGGTATTTGGAGACCCAGTACTTC

V: TRBV2
J: TRBJ1-5
size: -
D: -
CDR3: CASSRGRDTQPQHF
DNA: TGTGCCAGCAGTCGAGGCAGGGACACTCAGCCCCAGCATTTT

V: TRBV20-1
J: TRBJ2-1
size: -
D: TRBD2
CDR3: CSARGAGAGNEQFF
DNA: TGCAGTGCTAGAGGAGCGGGAGCTGGTAATGAGCAGTTCTTC

V: TRBV5-5
J: TRBJ1-4
size: -
D: -
CDR3: CASSRELGNEKLFF
DNA: TGTGCCAGCAGCCGGGAGTTGGGTAATGAAAAACTGTTTTTT

V: TRBV7-2
J: TRBJ2-4
size: -
D: TRBD2
CDR3: CASSLSGGSYNEQYF
DNA: TGTGCCAGCAGCTTAAGCGGGGGTTCGTACAATGAGCAGTACTTC

V: TRBV29-1
J: TRBJ2-1
size: -
D: -
CDR3: CSVDPEQAYNEQFF
DNA: TGCAGCGTTGATCCCGAACAGGCCTACAATGAGCAGTTCTTC

V: TRBV9
J: TRBJ2-3
size: -
D: TRBD1
CDR3: CASSSDAGTEEDTQYF
DNA: TGTGCCAGCAGCTCTGACGCCGGGACAGAGGAAGATACGCAGTATTTT

V: TRBV14
J: TRBJ2-1
size: -
D: TRBD2
CDR3: CASSQGGGIYNEQFF
DNA: TGTGCCAGCAGCCAAGGGGGGGGGATCTACAATGAGCAGTTCTTC

V: TRBV20-1
J: TRBJ2-1
size: -
D: -
CDR3: CSVRGRQETQFF
DNA: TGCAGTGTAAGGGGCCGCCAAGAGACCCAGTTCTTC

V: TRBV12-3/TRBV12-4
J: TRBJ1-1
size: few
D: -
CDR3: CASSPLNTVAFF
DNA: TGTGCCAGCAGCCCGTTGAACACTGTAGCTTTCTTT

V: TRBV18
J: TRBJ1-6
size: -
D: -
CDR3: CASSPNRSNSPLHF
DNA: TGTGCCAGCTCACCAAACCGTTCTAATTCACCCCTCCACTTT

V: TRBV19
J: TRBJ2-1
size: -
D: TRBD2
CDR3: CASTSSSGAYNEQFF
DNA: TGTGCCAGTACCTCCAGCAGCGGGGCCTACAATGAGCAGTTCTTC

V: TRBV7-9
J: TRBJ2-1
size: few
D: -
CDR3: CASSPATVRDEQFF
DNA: TGTGCCAGCAGCCCGGCCACGGTTCGAGATGAGCAGTTCTTC

V: TRBV5-1
J: TRBJ2-4
size: -
D: -
CDR3: CASSRPGTKQYF
DNA: TGCGCCAGCAGCCGTCCCGGGACAAAGCAGTACTTC

V: TRBV7-9
J: TRBJ2-7
size: many
D: -
CDR3: CASSGTETNYEQYF
DNA: TGTGCCAGCAGCGGGACGGAGACTAACTACGAGCAGTACTTC

V: TRBV7-2
J: TRBJ2-7
size: many
D: TRBD1
CDR3: CASSESGTGTYEQYF
DNA: TGTGCCAGCAGCGAATCCGGGACAGGGACCTACGAGCAGTACTTC

V: TRBV14
J: TRBJ2-1
size: many
D: -
CDR3: CASSQDSRFHEQFF
DNA: TGTGCCAGCAGCCAAGACTCCCGTTTTCATGAGCAGTTCTTC

V: TRBV12-5
J: TRBJ1-1
size: once
D: -
CDR3: CASAEDRLTPEAFF
DNA: TGTGCTAGTGCCGAAGACCGCCTGACCCCTGAAGCTTTCTTT

V: TRBV28
J: TRBJ2-1
size: -
D: TRBD2
CDR3: CASSLRTSGAWYNEQFF
DNA: TGTGCCAGCAGTTTGCGGACTAGCGGGGCCTGGTACAATGAGCAGTTCTTC

V: TRBV5-1
J: TRBJ1-4
size: -
D: -
CDR3: CASSLGDPREKLFF
DNA: TGCGCCAGCAGCTTAGGGGACCCGAGGGAAAAACTGTTTTTT